Sequencing of this T cell receptor (beta chain) was carried out in a study of blood T cell repertoires in COVID-19. Study-level background: Sources were T cells, B-cell-depleted T cells, or PBMCs; the material itself was cDNA or gDNA.

The CDR3 runs to 15 residues. Trimming took 5 bases from V and 4 from J; bases not matched to a gene: 7. The V gene's germline CDR1 is SGHTA and CDR2 FQGNSA. How the authors handled the data: Counts of nucleated cells, estimated from reference gene primer amplification, were obtained. Some clones are missing from TCRdb's copy, which holds only in-frame ones; the method was immunoSEQ multiplex PCR. V, J and clone size are those of that table, while D and trimming were read from the DNA. The data hold 20,000 to 25,000 clones, with about 87% observed a single time. Sequences were obtained from peripheral blood. This chain uses TRBV7-2 with TRBJ2-2, with TRBD2 identical over 7 bases. The clonotype was recovered from an elderly woman with active COVID-19. In nucleotides, the CDR3 is TGTGCCAGCAGCGCCGGGGGAGGGAGCACCGGGGAGCTGTTTTTT. Protein: CASSAGGGSTGELFF.